These 5 T cell receptor beta chains came from one sample sequenced in a study of blood T cell repertoires in COVID-19. Data came from immunoSEQ multiplex PCR; TCRdb stores just in-frame clones and leaves some out. The sample yields some 350,000 clones, roughly 87% seen once. Sequenced input: PBMCs or T cells enriched from blood (not recorded which). Source of these receptors: a woman aged 30 to 39 who had recovered from COVID-19.

The chain couples TRBV3-1 (or the pseudogene TRBV3-2) to TRBJ1-2; TRBD1 aligns across 7 bases. The V segment lost 3 bases and the J segment 1 base; nucleotides outside the gene matches: 5. Germline CDR1 LGHDT, CDR2 YNNKEL (reference sequence). CDR3 size: 15 residues. DNA for the CDR3: TGTGCCAGCAGCCAGCAAACAGGGGTTAACTATGGCTACACCTTC. Its translation is CASSQQTGVNYGYTF.

The chain uses TRBV28 and TRBJ2-3; 9 bases match TRBD2. CDR1 and CDR2 from the germline V gene are MDHEN and SYDVKM. The J segment lost 5 bases and the V segment lost 8 bases, leaving 14 bases of the junction unmatched. The CDR3 extends over 16 amino acids. This CDR3 reads CASPPSMREGRDTQYF. Written as DNA, the CDR3 is TGTGCCAGCCCACCCTCTATGCGGGAGGGGAGAGATACGCAGTATTTT. Drawing the rest from reference TRBV28 and TRBJ2-3, the complete variable domain is DVKVTQSSRYLVKRTGEKVFLECVQDMDHENMFWYRQDPGLGLRLIYFSYDVKMKEKGDIPEGYSVSREKKERFSLILESASTNQTSMYLCASPPSMREGRDTQYFGPGTRLTVL.

The chain combines TRBV5-1 with TRBJ1-6; no definite D call. Trimming took 0 bases from V and 10 from J, leaving 14 bases between them. The V gene's germline CDR1 is SGHRS and CDR2 YFSETQ. The CDR3 is made up of 15 amino acids. The CDR3 region has the DNA TGCGCCAGCAGCTTGGAGGGAGTATTGGGCTCACCCCTCCACTTT. Protein: CASSLEGVLGSPLHF.

The V and J genes are TRBV4-1 and TRBJ2-2, with a possible D match to TRBD2 (7 bases). The V gene lost 0 bases and the J gene lost 6 bases, with 17 bases spanning the gap. The CDR3 totals 17 residues. Germline V gene sequence: CDR1 MGHRA, CDR2 YSYEKL. Here the CDR3 reads CASSQDPSGGGSGELFF. The CDR3 DNA reads as TGCGCCAGCAGCCAAGATCCCTCGGGGGGCGGGTCCGGGGAGCTGTTTTTT.

The chain combines TRBV10-3 with TRBJ1-4, with D possibly TRBD1 on 5 matching bases. This CDR3 has 16 amino acids. V dropped 2 bases and J dropped 4 bases, with 14 bases sitting between them. Germline loops: CDR1 ENHRY, CDR2 SYGVKD. CDR3 residues: CAISERGPQDNEKLFF. The CDR3 nucleotides are TGTGCCATCAGTGAGAGGGGTCCCCAGGATAATGAAAAACTGTTTTTT.